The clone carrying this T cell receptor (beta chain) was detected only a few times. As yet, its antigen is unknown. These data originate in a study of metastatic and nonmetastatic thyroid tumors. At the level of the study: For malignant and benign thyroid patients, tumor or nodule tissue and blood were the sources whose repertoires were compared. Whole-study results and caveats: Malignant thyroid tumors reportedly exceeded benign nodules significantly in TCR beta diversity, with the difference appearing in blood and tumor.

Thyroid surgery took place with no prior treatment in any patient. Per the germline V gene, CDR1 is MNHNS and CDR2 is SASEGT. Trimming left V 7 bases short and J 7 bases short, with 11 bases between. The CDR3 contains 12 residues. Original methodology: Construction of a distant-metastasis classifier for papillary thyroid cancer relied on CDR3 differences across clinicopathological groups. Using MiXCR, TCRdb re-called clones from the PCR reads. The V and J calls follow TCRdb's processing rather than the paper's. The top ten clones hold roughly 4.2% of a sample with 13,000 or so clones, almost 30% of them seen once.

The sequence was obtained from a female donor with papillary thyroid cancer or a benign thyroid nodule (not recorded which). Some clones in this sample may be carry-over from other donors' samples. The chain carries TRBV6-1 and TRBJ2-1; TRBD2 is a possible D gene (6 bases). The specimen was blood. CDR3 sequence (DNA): TGTGCCAGCATGCGGGATTGGAATGAGCAGTTCTTC. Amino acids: CASMRDWNEQFF.